This TCR beta chain is from a study of cytomegalovirus exposure and HLA in healthy donors. Study background: As released early, the data held 80 million to 90 million unique TCRs from HLA-typed donors.

The PCR contained 60 Vbeta and 13 Jbeta primers. The assay was immunoSEQ multiplex PCR, and TCRdb's table has in-frame clones only and misses some. Its table records roughly 62,000 clones. Germline values: CDR1 LNHDA, CDR2 SQIVND (reference sequence). The ends were cut back, 2 bases at V and 5 bases at J, with 9 bases in the middle. There are 13 residues in the CDR3. V gene TRBV19 combines with J gene TRBJ2-5, with D possibly TRBD1 on 6 matching bases. This clonotype was sampled from a male donor in good health and CMV-seronegative. Sequenced input: PBMCs. This CDR3 is CASSILRGETQYF. The CDR3 DNA follows: TGTGCCAGTAGTATACTCAGGGGTGAGACCCAGTACTTC.